Following are 9 T cell receptor beta chains from one sample sequenced in a study of response to subunit inactivated influenza vaccine. From the RT-PCR reads, TCRdb called clonotypes with MiXCR, one entry per CDR3 protein. The sample carries 600,000 to 850,000 distinct CDR3 sequences, 14% recorded once. Sequenced material: PBMCs from blood, taken 14 days before vaccination. These receptors all stem from a man between 45 and 60 years old who received an inactivated influenza vaccine.

This clonotype was seen a handful of times. The CDR3 coding sequence is TGCAGTGCCCCGTACTACGGGGAGCTGTTTTTT. Amino acids: CSAPYYGELFF. The chain employs TRBV20-1 and TRBJ2-2; D is unclear. The V end was cut by 6 bases, the J end by 7 bases, with 9 bases between. Germline lookup yields CDR1 DFQATT and CDR2 SNEGSKA (reference sequence). The CDR3 contains 11 residues.

V gene TRBV24-1 combines with J gene TRBJ2-2; 14 bases match TRBD2. The V gene end was trimmed by 5 bases and the J gene end by 7 bases; junction bases not matched to a gene: 11. Germline CDR1 and CDR2: KGHDR and SFDVKD. The CDR3 totals 18 residues. The CDR3 coding sequence is TGTGCCACCAGTGGAGCCGGGACTAGCGGGAGTAGGGACGGGGAGCTGTTTTTT. Translated, it gives CATSGAGTSGSRDGELFF.

The J gene is TRBJ2-3, the V gene TRBV28; D is perhaps TRBD2 (5 bases). CDR1 is MDHEN and CDR2 is SYDVKM in the germline V gene. This CDR3 contains 12 residues. Trimming cost V 6 bases and J 8 bases, with 12 bases left between them. CDR3: CASSREWGTQYF. DNA of the CDR3: TGTGCCAGCAGCCGGGAATGGGGTACGCAGTATTTT.

With regard to this clonotype: This sequence may be a read error, since a much larger clone differs from it by one base. This rearrangement joins TRBV6-2 or TRBV6-3 to TRBJ2-1, with D unclear. CDR3 size: 12 residues. CDR1 MNHEY and CDR2 SVGEGT come from the germline V gene. As DNA, the CDR3 is TGTGCCAGCAGTTATATGTGGAATGGGCAGTTCTTC. This sequence encodes CASSYMWNGQFF.

This clonotype came up a few times. The CDR3 region has the DNA TGCGCCAGCAGCTTGGTTGGCGGAGAGAAGGAGCCCCAGCATTTT. Its protein is CASSLVGGEKEPQHF. This chain connects TRBV5-1 to TRBJ1-5; unclear D gene. Trimming cost V 0 bases and J 8 bases, with 15 bases left between them. In germline, CDR1 is SGHRS, CDR2 YFSETQ. The CDR3 spans 15 residues.

This chain joins TRBV20-1 and TRBJ2-7; possible D gene TRBD1, 6 bases. This CDR3 comprises 14 residues. Germline V gene data show CDR1 as DFQATT and CDR2 as SNEGSKA (reference sequence). V dropped 0 bases and J dropped 3 bases, with 12 bases sitting between them. The CDR3 region has the DNA TGCAGTGCTAGAGATTGGGTAGGGGGCTACGAGCAGTACTTC. This gives the protein CSARDWVGGYEQYF.

The CDR3 DNA reads TGTGCCAGCAGTTTAGGAGGGGTAAGGGGAGCTGAAGCTTTCTTT. Protein sequence: CASSLGGVRGAEAFF. The V call is TRBV12-3 or TRBV12-4, the J call TRBJ1-1, with a tentative D call TRBD1 (5 bases). Trimming removed 1 base from V and 6 bases from J, with 15 bases in between. CDR3 length equals 15 residues.

This clonotype was recorded a few times. The V call is TRBV3-1, the J call TRBJ2-3; TRBD2 matches 10 bases. Germline CDR1 and CDR2: LGHDT and YNNKEL (reference sequence). The CDR3 is made up of 15 amino acids. With V trimmed by 7 bases and J by 2 bases, 6 bases remained unmatched. CDR3 in amino acids: CASTLAGANTDTQYF. The DNA for the CDR3 is TGTGCCAGCACCCTAGCGGGGGCCAACACAGATACGCAGTATTTT.

This clonotype appeared a few times. The chain is built from TRBV4-2 and TRBJ2-3, with D perhaps TRBD1 or TRBD2 (5 bases each). CDR3 length: 16 amino acids. The V and J ends lost 1 base and 3 bases respectively, with 14 bases between them. Germline assignment: CDR1 LGHNA and CDR2 YNFKEQ. CDR3 sequence (DNA): TGTGCCAGCAGCCAAGGTGGGGGACGGAGGACAGATACGCAGTATTTT. Its translation is CASSQGGGRRTDTQYF.